This TCR beta chain was obtained from a study of cytomegalovirus exposure and HLA in healthy donors. A few counts support this clone. What it binds is unknown. Whole-study results and caveats: Subsequent analysis of the 120 or so validation repertoires found a tendency for first-cohort TCR clusters to co-occur. A list of 164 TCR beta chains associated with cytomegalovirus was given. The classifier, whose performance was assessed in both the original and validation cohorts, reportedly diagnosed cytomegalovirus status with high specificity and sensitivity.

The V end was cut by 0 bases, the J end by 7 bases, with 16 bases between. Germline V gene sequence: CDR1 GTSNPN, CDR2 SVGIG (reference sequence). This CDR3 contains 15 residues. The donors were in the roughly 130-subject validation cohort; that cohort was separate from the approximately 670-subject first cohort. Here immunoSEQ multiplex PCR was the method, and the copy in TCRdb shows in-frame clones only, minus some. The sample lists more than 150,000 clones, 84% occurring once. This chain joins TRBV30 and TRBJ1-5; D perhaps matches TRBD1 (5 bases). This clonotype was obtained from a man aged 18 to 29 in good health and CMV-seropositive. The sample taken for sequencing was PBMCs. CDR3 nucleotide sequence: TGTGCCTGGAGTGTAGCCCAGGGAATCACACAGCCCCAGCATTTT. Its translation: CAWSVAQGITQPQHF.